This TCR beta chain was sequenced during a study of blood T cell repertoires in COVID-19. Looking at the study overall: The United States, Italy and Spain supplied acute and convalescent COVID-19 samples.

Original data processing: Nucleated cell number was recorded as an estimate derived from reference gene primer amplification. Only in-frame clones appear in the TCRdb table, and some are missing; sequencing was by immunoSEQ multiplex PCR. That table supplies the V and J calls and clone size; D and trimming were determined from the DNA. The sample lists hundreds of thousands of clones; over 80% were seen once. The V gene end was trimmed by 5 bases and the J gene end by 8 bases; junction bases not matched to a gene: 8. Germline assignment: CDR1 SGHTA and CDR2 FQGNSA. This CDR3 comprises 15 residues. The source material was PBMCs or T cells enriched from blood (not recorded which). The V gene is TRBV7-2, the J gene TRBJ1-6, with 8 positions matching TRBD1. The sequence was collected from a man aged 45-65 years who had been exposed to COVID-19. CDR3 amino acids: CASSLTGGFDSPLHF. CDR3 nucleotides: TGTGCCAGCAGCCTTACAGGGGGTTTTGATTCACCCCTCCACTTT.